This passage covers 7 T cell receptor beta chains from one sample sequenced in a study of CD8 T cells in ankylosing spondylitis (dated by TCRdb to 2016 to 2017). The library was obtained by 5' RACE. The sample was run on an Illumina HiSeq 2500. TCRdb ran its own pipeline on the public reads, namely fastp trimming at Q25 and MiXCR clone calling, and kept in-frame beta chains. Every distinct CDR3 protein forms one entry, paired with its most common genes and DNA. For this sample there are approximately 210,000 distinct CDR3 sequences; around 13% appear just once. About 15% of the sample comes from the top ten. What was sequenced was blood, either unsorted or a sorted T cell fraction (not recorded which). These receptors were obtained from a male donor with ankylosing spondylitis or in good health (not recorded which).

This clonotype was detected only a few times. V is TRBV2 and J is TRBJ1-2, with 7 positions matching TRBD1. From germline, CDR1 is SNHLY and CDR2 FYNNEI. Trimming at V came to 6 bases and at J to 4 bases, leaving 11 bases not matched to a gene. This CDR3 has 15 amino acids. CDR3 amino acids: CASSATGDSPYGYTF. The DNA for the CDR3 is TGTGCCAGCAGCGCCACGGGGGACAGTCCCTATGGCTACACCTTC. The variable domain in full, with the rest retrieved from reference TRBV2 and TRBJ1-2, is EPEVTQTPSHQVTQMGQEVILRCVPISNHLYFYWYRQILGQKVEFLVSFYNNEISEKSEIFDDQFSVERPDGSNFTLKIRSTKLEDSAMYFCASSATGDSPYGYTFGSGTRLTVV.

The chain combines TRBV5-1 with TRBJ2-7; 12 bases agree with TRBD2. The CDR3 totals 15 residues. CDR1 SGHRS and CDR2 YFSETQ come from the germline V gene. The junction had 7 bases not matched to a gene; V was cut back by 3 bases and J by 6 bases. This CDR3 reads CASSSGLAGWGEQYF. The CDR3 region has the DNA TGCGCCAGCAGCTCCGGACTAGCGGGGTGGGGCGAGCAGTACTTC.

This clonotype has ten or more counts. The V and J genes are TRBV12-3 or TRBV12-4 and TRBJ2-3; perhaps TRBD2 as D (6 bases). CDR3 size: 16 residues. V was cut by 7 bases and J by 9 bases, with 26 bases left in between. The CDR3 coding sequence is TGTGCCAGCATCAACCGGGACGAGCATCTCCGGGGGACGCAGTATTTT. Protein product: CASINRDEHLRGTQYF.

This clonotype showed up just once. The chain is built from TRBV27 and TRBJ2-7; D ambiguous. Germline V CDR1 and CDR2: MNHEY, SMNVEV (reference sequence). Trimming removed 5 bases at V and 4 bases at J, with 12 bases between. The CDR3 is 13 residues long. CDR3 nucleotide sequence: TGTGCCAGCAGTCGCACAAAAGGATACGAGCAGTACTTC. This encodes CASSRTKGYEQYF.

This clonotype appeared a single time. This chain uses TRBV19 with TRBJ2-5; 11 bases map to TRBD2. J lost 1 base, V lost 4 bases, and 5 bases had no gene match. The CDR3 has 16 amino acids. Germline lookup yields CDR1 LNHDA and CDR2 SQIVND (reference sequence). The CDR3 sequence: CASSTGLAGFQETQYF. The DNA of the CDR3 is TGTGCCAGTAGTACTGGACTAGCGGGCTTCCAAGAGACCCAGTACTTC.

CDR3 coding DNA: TGTGCCAGCAGCAAGATGAGCACTGAAGCTTTCTTT. It yields the protein CASSKMSTEAFF. The chain links TRBV9 to TRBJ1-1; D is unclear. In germline, CDR1 is SGDLS, CDR2 YYNGEE. V was pared by 4 bases and J by 4 bases, with 8 bases between. The CDR3 has 12 amino acids.

This clonotype was seen a handful of times. The gene calls are TRBV20-1 and TRBJ2-7; D is possibly TRBD2 (5 bases). The CDR3 totals 12 residues. The V and J ends lost 5 bases and 2 bases respectively, with 10 bases between them. Germline CDR1 and CDR2: DFQATT and SNEGSKA (reference sequence). CDR3: CSAEGGPYEQYF. The DNA of the CDR3 is TGCAGTGCTGAGGGCGGCCCCTACGAGCAGTACTTC.